What follows are 23 T cell receptor beta chains derived from one specimen sequenced in a study of breast tumors, draining lymph nodes, adjacent tissues (dated by TCRdb to 2016 to 2017). The lymph node samples were taken from the axillary draining lymph nodes of breast cancer patients. Libraries were prepared through multiplex PCR. The sequencing machine was an Illumina HiSeq 2000. In TCRdb, the public reads were trimmed at Q25 with fastp and aligned with MiXCR, with productive beta chains retained. Rows matching on CDR3 protein sequence are summarized as one entry with the most common DNA and genes. For this sample the table gives under 85,000 distinct CDR3 sequences, of which roughly a fifth were detected only once. The leading ten clones occupy around 2.4% of the sample. The sequencing sample was made of axillary lymph node tissue. These receptors were obtained from a female donor with breast cancer. Some clones in this sample may be carry-over from other donors' samples.

In its sample, this clonotype was seen many times. The gene calls are TRBV6-2 or TRBV6-3 and TRBJ2-3; no firm D call. The V end was cut by 5 bases, the J end by 4 bases, with 16 bases between. CDR3 length: 15 amino acids. Germline-derived CDR1 and CDR2 are MNHEY and SVGEGT. CDR3 sequence: CASSLISSRADTQYF. The CDR3, as DNA: TGTGCCAGCAGTCTTATTTCGTCACGGGCAGATACGCAGTATTTT.

On this clonotype: Being one base from a much bigger clone, this may be a read error. The chain couples TRBV12-3 or TRBV12-4 to TRBJ2-1; D may be TRBD2 (6 bases). The CDR3 is 16 amino acids. DNA for the CDR3: TGTGCCAGCAGCCCCGTTGCGGGGAGACTATACAATGAGCAGCTCTTC. Translating it yields CASSPVAGRLYNEQLF.

In this sample, this clonotype turned up a few times. This chain joins TRBV6-2 or TRBV6-3 and TRBJ2-3; 7 bases map to TRBD2. V was pared by 4 bases and J by 2 bases, with 12 bases of the junction left unmatched. Germline-derived CDR1 and CDR2 are MNHEY and SVGEGT. CDR3 length: 17 amino acids. The DNA of the CDR3 is TGTGCCAGCAGTTTGATACCCCGGACTAGTCTCACAGATACGCAGTATTTT. This sequence encodes CASSLIPRTSLTDTQYF.

This clonotype was counted at least ten times. This chain connects TRBV4-3 to TRBJ1-3, with D perhaps TRBD1 (5 bases). V lost 4 bases and J lost 3, with 13 bases in between. Germline V CDR1 and CDR2: LGHNA, YSLEER. The CDR3 length is 15 residues. In DNA, the CDR3 is TGCGCCAGCAGCCGTCAGGGAACGAGTGGAAACACCATATATTTT. Protein: CASSRQGTSGNTIYF.

This clonotype was recorded at least ten times. The rearrangement joins TRBV19 to TRBJ2-1, with 7 bases matching TRBD2. V was clipped by 0 bases and J by 11 bases; unmatched bases: 10. Germline lookup yields CDR1 LNHDA and CDR2 SQIVND (reference sequence). CDR3 length equals 15 residues. The CDR3 sequence: CASSIDQPGLNKQFF. The CDR3 nucleotides read TGTGCCAGTAGTATAGATCAGCCGGGACTAAATAAGCAGTTCTTC.

At least ten counts were recorded for this clonotype. The chain carries TRBV4-3 and TRBJ2-1; D not certain. Per germline, CDR1 LGHNA and CDR2 YSLEER. This CDR3 spans 15 amino acids. The V end lost 0 bases, the J end lost 14 bases, and 20 bases lay between the germline ends. DNA for the CDR3: TGCGCCAGCAGCCAAGAAGTGGGTGATCAACGTTATGAGTTCTTC. It codes for CASSQEVGDQRYEFF.

In this sample, this clonotype turned up once. A much more abundant neighbour one base away suggests this may be a read error. This chain connects TRBV4-1 to TRBJ2-1, with TRBD2 matching over 10 bases. CDR1 and CDR2 from the germline V gene are MGHRA and YSYEKL. CDR3 length: 17 amino acids. The CDR3: CASSRAGLAVSYNEQSF. The CDR3 DNA sequence: TGCGCCAGCAGCCGCGCAGGACTAGCGGTCTCCTACAATGAGCAGTCCTTC.

There are a few counts of this clonotype. V usage is TRBV28 and J usage is TRBJ2-7, with D tentatively TRBD1 (6 bases). Germline values: CDR1 MDHEN, CDR2 SYDVKM. The ends were cut back, 6 bases at V and 2 bases at J, with 14 bases in the middle. The CDR3 spans 14 residues. The CDR3 region is CASRGWQGTYEQYF. CDR3 bases: TGTGCCAGCAGAGGGTGGCAGGGGACCTACGAGCAGTACTTC.

This clonotype was observed many times. The chain recombines TRBV7-8 with TRBJ1-3; 7 bases line up with TRBD1. J was trimmed by 3 bases and V by 4 bases; bases with no gene match: 3. The CDR3 contains 14 residues. The germline CDR1 and CDR2 sequences are SGHVS and FQNEAQ. The CDR3 nucleotides read TGTGCCAGCAGCTCCAGGGGGATTGGAAACACCATATATTTT. As protein: CASSSRGIGNTIYF.

This clonotype was counted at least ten times. The V and J genes are TRBV4-2 and TRBJ2-2; a weak D match, TRBD2 (5 bases). Germline assignment: CDR1 LGHNA and CDR2 YNFKEQ. Trimming stripped 1 base from V and 5 bases from J, with 11 bases between. This CDR3 has 15 amino acids. Here the CDR3 reads CASSQGGGTTGELFF. DNA for the CDR3: TGTGCCAGCAGCCAAGGAGGAGGCACTACCGGGGAGCTGTTTTTT.

This clonotype was picked up many times. The V call is TRBV2, the J call TRBJ1-6; D remains ambiguous. CDR1 and CDR2 from the germline V gene are SNHLY and FYNNEI. The CDR3 is made up of 14 amino acids. V was shortened by 3 bases and J by 9 bases, with 12 bases between the two germline ends. In nucleotides, the CDR3 is TGTGCCAGCAGTGATTCGGGCAGGCTTTCACCCCTCCACTTT. It translates to CASSDSGRLSPLHF.

In regard to this clonotype: This may be a read error, as it is one base from a much larger clone. V and J are TRBV5-1 and TRBJ2-2, with 8 nucleotides matching TRBD2. This CDR3 is built from 14 residues. CDR1 and CDR2 from the germline V gene are SGHRS and YFSETQ. Here the CDR3 reads CAGKAGEASGELLF. For the CDR3, the DNA is TGCGCCGGCAAAGCGGGAGAGGCGTCCGGGGAGCTGCTTTTT. Full variable domain (rest looked up from reference TRBV5-1 and TRBJ2-2): KAGVTQTPRYLIKTRGQQVTLSCSPISGHRSVSWYQQTPGQGLQFLFEYFSETQRNKGNFPGRFSGRQFSNSRSEMNVSTLELGDSALYLCAGKAGEASGELLFGEGSRLTVL.

This clonotype was recorded at least ten times. The rearrangement joins TRBV19 to TRBJ2-1; 8 bases are shared with TRBD1. This CDR3 contains 13 residues. The J segment lost 6 bases and the V segment lost 6 bases, leaving 4 bases of the junction unmatched. CDR1 and CDR2 from the germline V gene are LNHDA and SQIVND (reference sequence). CDR3 nucleotide sequence: TGTGCCAGTAGGGACAGGGATATCAATGAGCAGTTCTTC. It translates to CASRDRDINEQFF.

This sequence joins TRBV20-1 and TRBJ2-3, with TRBD2 matching 14 bases. CDR1 and CDR2 (germline): DFQATT, SNEGSKA (reference sequence). The V segment lost 3 bases and the J segment 3 bases; nucleotides outside the gene matches: 11. CDR3 length: 18 residues. CDR3 bases: TGCAGTGCTAGGGAGACTAGCGGGAGGGCCTTTTATACAGATACGCAGTATTTT. This translates into CSARETSGRAFYTDTQYF.

In its sample, this clonotype was seen many times. The chain is built from TRBV2 and TRBJ2-7; 13 bases map to TRBD2. J was trimmed by 3 bases and V by 6 bases; bases with no gene match: 11. Per germline, CDR1 SNHLY and CDR2 FYNNEI. The CDR3 covers 17 residues. The CDR3 coding sequence is TGTGCCAGCAGGGGACTAGCGGGACCGGGCTCTGGCTACGAGCAGTACTTC. Translated, it gives CASRGLAGPGSGYEQYF.

The table lists this clonotype with many counts. Here the CDR3 DNA reads TGCGCCAGCAGCTCCTTCCGAGGTGACGAGCAGTACTTC. Translation gives CASSSFRGDEQYF. This chain joins TRBV5-1 and TRBJ2-7; D is ambiguous. The CDR3 is made up of 13 amino acids. CDR1 is SGHRS and CDR2 is YFSETQ in the germline V gene. The V end lost 3 bases, the J end lost 5 bases, and 12 bases lay between the germline ends.

This clonotype was found many times. The V and J genes are TRBV20-1 and TRBJ2-3; perhaps TRBD1 as D (6 bases). The germline V gene has CDR1 DFQATT and CDR2 SNEGSKA (reference sequence). V was pared by 0 bases and J by 4 bases, with 17 bases between. This CDR3 spans 16 amino acids. This chain's CDR3 is CSARDGRTVRSDTQYF. As DNA, the CDR3 is TGCAGTGCTAGAGATGGTCGGACAGTACGTTCAGATACGCAGTATTTT.

This clonotype was picked up a small number of times. J is TRBJ1-3 and V is TRBV18, with D uncertain. The CDR3 length is 15 residues. Germline V gives CDR1 KGHSH, CDR2 LQKENI. With 3 bases removed from V and 3 bases from J, the gap between germline ends came to 12 bases. The CDR3 region has the DNA TGTGCCAGCTCACCCGGACTAGGACTTGGAAACACCATATATTTT. Translated: CASSPGLGLGNTIYF.

In this sample, this clonotype turned up many times. The chain uses TRBV9 and TRBJ2-1, with D maybe TRBD1 (5 bases). This CDR3 comprises 13 residues. From germline, CDR1 is SGDLS and CDR2 YYNGEE. Deletions cut 0 bases from V and 7 bases from J, with 8 bases between. CDR3 sequence reads: CASSVAGRNEQFF. The CDR3 DNA sequence: TGTGCCAGCAGCGTAGCAGGGCGGAATGAGCAGTTCTTC. The complete variable domain, with remaining parts taken from reference TRBV9 and TRBJ2-1, reads DSGVTQTPKHLITATGQRVTLRCSPRSGDLSVYWYQQSLDQGLQFLIQYYNGEERAKGNILERFSAQQFPDLHSELNLSSLELGDSALYFCASSVAGRNEQFFGPGTRLTVL.

This clonotype occurred many times. The chain has TRBV12-3 or TRBV12-4 and TRBJ2-2, with D uncertain. V lost 6 bases and J 7 bases, leaving 15 bases between the germline ends. The CDR3 runs 14 residues. The CDR3 bases are TGTGCCAGCAGCCGAAGGAGTCGCCTCGGGGAGCTGTTTTTT. This sequence encodes CASSRRSRLGELFF.

In this sample, this clonotype turned up many times. The chain uses TRBV5-1 and TRBJ2-1; 8 bases are shared with TRBD2. Germline CDR1 and CDR2: SGHRS and YFSETQ. V shed 4 bases, J shed 8 bases, and the junction held 5 bases outside the gene matches. The CDR3 runs to 13 residues. In DNA, the CDR3 is TGCGCCAGCAGCGAAGACGGGGGGGATGAGCAGTTCTTC. Translating it yields CASSEDGGDEQFF.

This clonotype showed up many times. This chain connects TRBV6-5 to TRBJ2-7; TRBD1 matches at 8 bases. Germline-derived CDR1 and CDR2 are MNHEY and SVGAGI. Unmatched junction bases numbered 9, after V lost 6 bases and J lost 2 bases. The CDR3 loop spans 15 amino acids. The CDR3 DNA reads TGTGCCAGCAGACCTACCGGGACAGGAACCTACGAGCAGTACTTC. It translates to CASRPTGTGTYEQYF.

This clonotype has a count of ten or more. The chain combines TRBV7-9 with TRBJ2-2; TRBD2 matches 13 bases. V lost 5 bases, J lost 2 bases, and 5 bases stayed unmatched. Germline V gives CDR1 SEHNR, CDR2 FQNEAQ (reference sequence). The CDR3 extends over 17 amino acids. The CDR3 reads CASSPRTSGSNTGELFF. The CDR3 DNA reads as TGTGCCAGCAGCCCACGGACTAGCGGGAGCAACACCGGGGAGCTGTTTTTT.